A single sample is the source of the 21 T cell receptor beta chains below, sequenced in a study of T cell changes during pregnancy in multiple sclerosis. The repertoire was sequenced with immunoSEQ multiplex PCR; TCRdb's copy has only in-frame clones and lacks some. Here the sample spans over 50,000 clones, around nine tenths being singletons. The sequenced sample was peripheral blood, obtained in the first trimester of pregnancy. The receptor set was obtained from a female donor in good health, enrolled as a control in a pregnancy study.

The CDR3: CASSRPPQGITEAFF. Here the CDR3 DNA reads TGTGCCAGCAGCCGACCCCCACAGGGAATAACTGAAGCTTTCTTT. The V gene is TRBV5-4, the J gene TRBJ1-1, with D possibly being TRBD1 (6 bases). Looked up from germline, CDR1 is SGHNT and CDR2 is YYREEE (reference sequence). The CDR3 is 15 amino acids. Trimming cost V 4 bases and J 5 bases, with 18 bases left between them.

The rearrangement links TRBV19 to TRBJ1-2; weak D call: TRBD1 (6 bases). This CDR3 is built from 16 residues. The V end was cut by 8 bases, the J end by 4 bases, with 23 bases between. The germline V gene encodes CDR1 LNHDA and CDR2 SQIVND (reference sequence). CDR3 protein: CASRLRDTPKVYGYTF. The DNA for the CDR3 is TGTGCCAGTCGGCTAAGGGACACCCCGAAGGTCTATGGCTACACCTTC.

The V call is TRBV5-1, the J call TRBJ1-4; TRBD1 matches 7 bases. Germline V gene sequence: CDR1 SGHRS, CDR2 YFSETQ. The J segment lost 7 bases and the V segment lost 4 bases, leaving 10 bases of the junction unmatched. The CDR3 spans 15 residues. In DNA form, the CDR3 reads TGCGCCAGCAGCCCAAACGCGGCAGGGGGTGAAAAACTGTTTTTT. It codes for CASSPNAAGGEKLFF.

V and J are TRBV6-6 and TRBJ2-3, with 13 bases matching TRBD2. CDR3 length: 14 residues. V trimming: 11 bases; J trimming: 0 bases; junction bases outside the gene matches: 2. Germline loops: CDR1 MNHNY, CDR2 SVGAGI (reference sequence). This CDR3 reads CAAGLAGSTDTQYF. Here the CDR3 DNA reads TGTGCCGCGGGACTAGCGGGGAGCACAGATACGCAGTATTTT.

The gene calls are TRBV7-3 and TRBJ2-6, with 9 bases fitting TRBD1. Germline CDR1 and CDR2: SGHTA and FQGTGA. The CDR3 runs to 18 residues. V shed 1 base, J shed 0 bases, and the junction held 4 bases outside the gene matches. The CDR3 protein is CASSLRGQGYSGANVLTF. CDR3 in DNA: TGTGCCAGCAGCTTAAGGGGACAGGGTTACTCTGGGGCCAACGTCCTGACTTTC.

The chain employs TRBV10-1 and TRBJ2-2, with a possible D match to TRBD1 (6 bases). The V and J ends lost 3 bases and 1 base respectively, with 18 bases between them. The CDR3 length is 18 residues. The germline gives CDR1 WNHNN, CDR2 SYGVQD (reference sequence). The CDR3 region is CASSDSSRGLQNTGELFF. The CDR3 DNA sequence: TGCGCCAGCAGTGATTCCAGCAGGGGATTACAGAACACCGGGGAGCTGTTTTTT.

This clone was detected a few times. The chain has TRBV19 and TRBJ1-1; D perhaps matches TRBD1 (5 bases). Per germline, CDR1 LNHDA and CDR2 SQIVND (reference sequence). This CDR3 region has 15 residues. Trimming shortened V by 3 bases and J by 0 bases, and 11 bases separated the two germline ends. The CDR3 loop reads CASSIVAGMNTEAFF. CDR3 in DNA: TGTGCCAGTAGTATCGTAGCAGGGATGAACACTGAAGCTTTCTTT. The variable domain in full, with the rest retrieved from reference TRBV19 and TRBJ1-1, is DGGITQSPKYLFRKEGQNVTLSCEQNLNHDAMYWYRQDPGQGLRLIYYSQIVNDFQKGDIAEGYSVSREKKESFPLTVTSAQKNPTAFYLCASSIVAGMNTEAFFGQGTRLTVV.

The chain is built from TRBV7-6 and TRBJ1-1; D may be TRBD1 (5 bases). Germline V gene data show CDR1 as SGHVS and CDR2 as FNYEAQ. This CDR3 region has 13 residues. Trimming removed 2 bases at V and 3 bases at J, with 7 bases between. CDR3 sequence: CASSLWGDTEAFF. In DNA form, the CDR3 reads TGTGCCAGCAGCTTATGGGGGGACACTGAAGCTTTCTTT.

The chain has TRBV5-1 and TRBJ1-1; no firm D call. Germline V gives CDR1 SGHRS, CDR2 YFSETQ. V lost 6 bases, J lost 1 base, and 7 bases lay in between. The CDR3 spans 12 residues. For the CDR3, the DNA is TGCGCCAGCACGGAGGGGAACACTGAAGCTTTCTTT. Its translation: CASTEGNTEAFF. The whole variable domain, filled in from reference TRBV5-1 and TRBJ1-1, reads KAGVTQTPRYLIKTRGQQVTLSCSPISGHRSVSWYQQTPGQGLQFLFEYFSETQRNKGNFPGRFSGRQFSNSRSEMNVSTLELGDSALYLCASTEGNTEAFFGQGTRLTVV.

This chain connects TRBV11-2 to TRBJ2-3; the match to TRBD1 covers 11 bases. The CDR3 contains 18 residues. The germline CDR1 and CDR2 sequences are SGHAT and FQNNGV. The ends lost 5 bases at V and 4 bases at J; junction bases unmatched: 14. The DNA of the CDR3 is TGTGCCAGCAGCGGGGGGACCTGGGGACAGGGGGGCGCAGATACGCAGTATTTT. Translated, it gives CASSGGTWGQGGADTQYF.

J is TRBJ2-1 and V is TRBV6-5; TRBD2 matches 9 bases. CDR1 is MNHEY and CDR2 is SVGAGI in the germline V gene. The V gene end was trimmed by 6 bases and the J gene end by 2 bases; junction bases not matched to a gene: 5. CDR3 length: 15 amino acids. The chain's CDR3 is CASSPTSGPYNEQFF. The CDR3 nucleotides are TGTGCCAGCAGCCCGACTAGCGGCCCCTACAATGAGCAGTTCTTC.

The gene calls are TRBV5-6 and TRBJ2-7, with TRBD2 identical over 13 bases. J gave up 6 bases and V 4 bases, and 7 bases lay outside the gene matches. Germline loops: CDR1 SGHDT, CDR2 YYEEEE. The CDR3 has 15 residues. Here the CDR3 reads CASSLPRLAGGEQYF. In DNA form, the CDR3 reads TGTGCCAGCAGCCTCCCCCGACTAGCGGGAGGCGAGCAGTACTTC.

The rearrangement uses TRBV6-1 and TRBJ2-7, with 8 bases lining up with TRBD1. V dropped 7 bases and J dropped 5; count of bases not matched to a gene: 4. This CDR3 contains 12 residues. Germline values: CDR1 MNHNS, CDR2 SASEGT. The CDR3 protein is CASTGGPDEQYF. The CDR3 bases are TGTGCCAGCACAGGGGGCCCCGACGAGCAGTACTTC.

This clone was detected a few times. This chain links TRBV7-3 with TRBJ2-7; TRBD1 matches at 8 bases. This CDR3 region has 15 residues. V gave up 5 bases and J gave up 7 bases; unmatched junction bases: 13. Germline CDR1 SGHTA, CDR2 FQGTGA. CDR3 residues: CASSPGQGAVGEQYF. CDR3 bases: TGTGCCAGCAGCCCGGGGCAGGGGGCAGTGGGTGAGCAGTACTTC.

This clone occurred once. This chain uses TRBV20-1 with TRBJ2-7; TRBD2 is a possible D gene (5 bases). The CDR3 sequence is 11 residues long. The V gene's germline CDR1 is DFQATT and CDR2 SNEGSKA (reference sequence). V was clipped by 4 bases and J by 5 bases, with 9 bases between them. CDR3 in DNA: TGCAGTGCTAAAACTAGTAACGAGCAGTACTTC. Its protein is CSAKTSNEQYF.

The rearrangement uses TRBV7-3 and TRBJ2-7; D might be TRBD2 (6 bases). The CDR3 totals 14 residues. Germline CDR1 SGHTA, CDR2 FQGTGA. The V end was cut by 8 bases, the J end by 2 bases, with 16 bases between. In nucleotides, the CDR3 is TGTGCCAGCGCGGAGGGTGGGCGGCCCTACGAGCAGTACTTC. Protein sequence: CASAEGGRPYEQYF. Full variable domain (missing parts from reference TRBV7-3 and TRBJ2-7): GAGVSQTPSNKVTEKGKYVELRCDPISGHTALYWYRQSLGQGPEFLIYFQGTGAADDSGLPNDRFFAVRPEGSVSTLKIQRTERGDSAVYLCASAEGGRPYEQYFGPGTRLTVT.

The genes are TRBV18 and TRBJ2-7; 14 nucleotides align to TRBD2. V lost 2 bases and J lost 4; bases outside the gene matches: 10. This CDR3 region has 18 residues. The germline CDR1 and CDR2 sequences are KGHSH and LQKENI. The CDR3 sequence: CASSPGLAGGLGRYEQYF. The CDR3 DNA follows: TGTGCCAGCTCACCAGGACTAGCGGGGGGTCTGGGCAGATACGAGCAGTACTTC.

CDR3 protein: CASSPLGNEQYF. Written as DNA, the CDR3 is TGTGCCAGCAGTCCGCTCGGGAACGAGCAGTACTTC. This rearrangement joins TRBV27 to TRBJ2-7; a weak D match, TRBD2 (5 bases). The CDR3 has 12 amino acids. CDR1 MNHEY and CDR2 SMNVEV come from the germline V gene (reference sequence). Trimming cost V 5 bases and J 5 bases, with 10 bases left between them.

This clone was observed a handful of times. The chain has TRBV6-5 and TRBJ1-6; TRBD1 matches 8 bases. Germline CDR1 MNHEY, CDR2 SVGAGI. V dropped 8 bases and J dropped 9; count of bases not matched to a gene: 3. This CDR3 has 12 amino acids. The CDR3 DNA sequence: TGTGCCAGCGGGACAGGTTTTTCACCCCTCCACTTT. Protein: CASGTGFSPLHF.

The chain couples TRBV18 to TRBJ2-3, with TRBD2 as a possible D gene (6 bases). The CDR3 loop spans 13 amino acids. Germline V gene data show CDR1 as KGHSH and CDR2 as LQKENI. Between the trimmed V and J ends, which lost 4 bases and 6 bases, there was a span of 11 bases. CDR3 region: CASSRGEADTQYF. As DNA, the CDR3 is TGTGCCAGCTCACGGGGGGAGGCGGATACGCAGTATTTT.

This rearrangement joins TRBV6-4 to TRBJ2-5; 14 bases agree with TRBD2. V shed 3 bases and J 5 bases; nucleotides not matched to a gene: 2. This CDR3 spans 15 amino acids. The germline gives CDR1 MRHNA, CDR2 SNTAGT. CDR3 in amino acids: CASSEGLAGVETQYF. The CDR3 DNA is TGTGCCAGCAGTGAGGGACTAGCGGGAGTGGAGACCCAGTACTTC.